The source of this T cell receptor (beta chain) is a study of lymphopenia after photon versus proton radiotherapy. About this clone itself: Its specificity is unknown.

Findings and caveats of the study: A bigger post-nadir fall in TCR diversity correlated inversely with survival time in deceased patients. After lymphocyte nadir, photon-treated repertoires showed oligoclonal expansion, especially CD8+ Temra. Proton therapy kept repertoires fairly stable, unlike photons, which gained effector/memory cells.

Here immunoSEQ multiplex PCR was the method, and the copy in TCRdb shows in-frame clones only, minus some. The sample includes 35,000 to 45,000 clones, around 83% of them seen just once. This CDR3 spans 15 amino acids. Trimming pared 2 bases from V and 0 bases from J, leaving 7 bases between. Germline V gene data show CDR1 as LNHDA and CDR2 as SQIVND (reference sequence). V and J are TRBV19 and TRBJ2-2, with D maybe TRBD1 (6 bases). The sequencing here drew on peripheral blood, taken from a patient treated with proton-based radiotherapy. This receptor was obtained from a woman between 65 and 79 years old with pancreatic cancer. The CDR3 DNA is TGTGCCAGTAGTATAAGGGGGTCGAACACCGGGGAGCTGTTTTTT. Translating gives CASSIRGSNTGELFF.